The T cell receptor (beta chain) under discussion was sequenced for a study of T-cell memory formation after mild COVID-19. This clonotype was observed many times. TCRdb analysed the 5' RACE reads with MiXCR anew, one entry per CDR3 protein. The sample carries 130,000 to 150,000 distinct CDR3 sequences, 15% to 20% recorded once. This clonotype was obtained from an adult woman who had mild COVID-19 (a few samples of this study predate the infection). Cell type and time point are not known. The specimen was PBMCs or a T cell subset sorted from them (not recorded which).

The CDR3 spells CSVVPAGGLNEQFF. CDR3 sequence (DNA): TGCAGCGTTGTACCCGCGGGGGGCCTTAATGAGCAGTTCTTC. The V gene is TRBV29-1, the J gene TRBJ2-1, with 8 bases aligning to TRBD2. Germline V gene data show CDR1 as SQVTM and CDR2 as ANQGSEA. The CDR3 is 14 residues long. The junction had 9 bases not matched to a gene; V was cut back by 4 bases and J by 7 bases.